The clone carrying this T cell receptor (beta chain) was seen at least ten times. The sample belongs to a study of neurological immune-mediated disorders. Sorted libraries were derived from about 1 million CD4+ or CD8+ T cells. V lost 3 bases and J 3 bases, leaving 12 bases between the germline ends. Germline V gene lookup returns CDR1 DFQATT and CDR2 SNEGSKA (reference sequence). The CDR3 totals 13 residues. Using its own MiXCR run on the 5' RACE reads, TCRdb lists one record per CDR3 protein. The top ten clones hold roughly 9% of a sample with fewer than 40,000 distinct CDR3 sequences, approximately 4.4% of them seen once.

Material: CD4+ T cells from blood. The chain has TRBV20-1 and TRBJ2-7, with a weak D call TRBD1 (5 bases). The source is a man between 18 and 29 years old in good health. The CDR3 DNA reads TGCAGTGCTAGCAGATCTAGGGGCTACGAGCAGTACTTC. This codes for CSASRSRGYEQYF.